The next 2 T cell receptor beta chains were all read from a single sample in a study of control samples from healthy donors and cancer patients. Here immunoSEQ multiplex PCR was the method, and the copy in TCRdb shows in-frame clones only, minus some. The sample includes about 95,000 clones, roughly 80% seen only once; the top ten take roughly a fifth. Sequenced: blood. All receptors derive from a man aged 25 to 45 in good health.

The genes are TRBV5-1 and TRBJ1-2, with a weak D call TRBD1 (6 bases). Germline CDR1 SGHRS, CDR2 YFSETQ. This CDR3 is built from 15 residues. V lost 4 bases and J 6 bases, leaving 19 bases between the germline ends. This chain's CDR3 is CASSRIMTGGDGYTF. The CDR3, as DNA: TGCGCCAGCAGCCGAATAATGACAGGAGGGGATGGCTACACCTTC.

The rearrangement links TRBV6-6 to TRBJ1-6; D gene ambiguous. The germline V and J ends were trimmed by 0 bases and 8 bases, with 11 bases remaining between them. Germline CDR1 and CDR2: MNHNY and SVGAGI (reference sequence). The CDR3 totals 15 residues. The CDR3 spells CASSYSRVGDSPLHF. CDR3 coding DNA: TGTGCCAGCAGTTACTCGAGGGTCGGCGATTCACCCCTCCACTTT.